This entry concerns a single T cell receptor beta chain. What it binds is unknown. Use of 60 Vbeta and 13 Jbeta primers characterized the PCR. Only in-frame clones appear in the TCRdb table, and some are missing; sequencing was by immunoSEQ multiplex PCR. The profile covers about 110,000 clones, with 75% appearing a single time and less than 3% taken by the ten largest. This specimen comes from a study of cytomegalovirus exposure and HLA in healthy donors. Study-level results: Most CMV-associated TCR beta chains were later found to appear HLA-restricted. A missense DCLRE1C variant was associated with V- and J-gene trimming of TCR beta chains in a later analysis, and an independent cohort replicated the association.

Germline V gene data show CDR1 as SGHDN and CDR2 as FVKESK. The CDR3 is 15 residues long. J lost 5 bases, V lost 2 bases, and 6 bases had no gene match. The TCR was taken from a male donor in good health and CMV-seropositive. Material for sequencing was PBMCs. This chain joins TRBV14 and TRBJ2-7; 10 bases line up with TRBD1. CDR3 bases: TGTGCCAGCAGCCAATTAGACAGGGGGCTAGACGAGCAGTACTTC. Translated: CASSQLDRGLDEQYF.